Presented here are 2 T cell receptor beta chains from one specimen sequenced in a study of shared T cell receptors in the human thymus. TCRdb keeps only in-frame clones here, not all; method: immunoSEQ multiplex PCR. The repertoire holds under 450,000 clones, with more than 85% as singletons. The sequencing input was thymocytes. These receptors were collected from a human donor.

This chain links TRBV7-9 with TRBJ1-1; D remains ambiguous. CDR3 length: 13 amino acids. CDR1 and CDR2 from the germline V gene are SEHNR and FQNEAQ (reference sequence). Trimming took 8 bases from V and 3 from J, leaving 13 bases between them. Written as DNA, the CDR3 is TGTGCCAGCTGCGCACACGGCGACACTGAAGCTTTCTTT. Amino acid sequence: CASCAHGDTEAFF.

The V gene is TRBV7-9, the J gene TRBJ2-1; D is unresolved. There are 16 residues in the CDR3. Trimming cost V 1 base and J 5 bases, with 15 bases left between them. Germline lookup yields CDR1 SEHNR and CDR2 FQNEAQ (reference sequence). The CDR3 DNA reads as TGTGCCAGCAGCTTAGAGTTTGGAGAAGTAGACAATGAGCAGTTCTTC. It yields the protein CASSLEFGEVDNEQFF.